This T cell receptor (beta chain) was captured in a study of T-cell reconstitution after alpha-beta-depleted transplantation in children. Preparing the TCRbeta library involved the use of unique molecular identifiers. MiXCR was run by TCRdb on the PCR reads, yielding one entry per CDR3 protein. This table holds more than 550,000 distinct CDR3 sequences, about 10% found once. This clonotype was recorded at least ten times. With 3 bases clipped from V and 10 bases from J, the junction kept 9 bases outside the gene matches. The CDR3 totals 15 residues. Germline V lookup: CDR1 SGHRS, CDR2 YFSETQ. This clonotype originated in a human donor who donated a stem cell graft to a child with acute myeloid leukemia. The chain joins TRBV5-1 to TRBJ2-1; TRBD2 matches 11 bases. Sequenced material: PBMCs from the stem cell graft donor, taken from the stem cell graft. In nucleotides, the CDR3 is TGCGCCAGCAGCTCCAAAACGACTAGCGGGACCGAGCAGTTCTTC. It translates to CASSSKTTSGTEQFF. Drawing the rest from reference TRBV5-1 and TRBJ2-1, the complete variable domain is KAGVTQTPRYLIKTRGQQVTLSCSPISGHRSVSWYQQTPGQGLQFLFEYFSETQRNKGNFPGRFSGRQFSNSRSEMNVSTLELGDSALYLCASSSKTTSGTEQFFGPGTRLTVL.